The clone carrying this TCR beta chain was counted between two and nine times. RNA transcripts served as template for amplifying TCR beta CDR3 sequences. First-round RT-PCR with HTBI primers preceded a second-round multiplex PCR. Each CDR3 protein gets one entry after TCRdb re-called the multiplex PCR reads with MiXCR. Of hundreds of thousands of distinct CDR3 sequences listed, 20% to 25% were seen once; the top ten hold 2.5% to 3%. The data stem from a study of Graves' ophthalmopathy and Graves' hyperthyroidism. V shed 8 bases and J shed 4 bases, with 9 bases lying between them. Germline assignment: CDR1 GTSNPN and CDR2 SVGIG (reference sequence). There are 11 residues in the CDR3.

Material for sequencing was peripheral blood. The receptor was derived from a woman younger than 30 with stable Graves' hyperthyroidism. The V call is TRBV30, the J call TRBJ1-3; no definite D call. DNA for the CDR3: TGTGCCGCGATGGGGGGAAACACCATATATTTT. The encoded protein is CAAMGGNTIYF.